This entry lists 18 T cell receptor beta chains sequenced from one sample in a study of T cell changes during pregnancy in multiple sclerosis. Sequencing used immunoSEQ multiplex PCR; TCRdb keeps in-frame clones, though not all of them. The data contain some 60,000 clones, about 90% of them singletons. Source: peripheral blood, taken in the second trimester of pregnancy. Every receptor here comes from a female donor in good health, enrolled as a control in a pregnancy study.

The chain links TRBV25-1 to TRBJ1-1; D unclear. The CDR3 is 11 residues long. Germline V gene lookup returns CDR1 MGHDK and CDR2 SYGVNS. Trimming removed 4 bases at V and 11 bases at J, with 11 bases between. The CDR3 region has the DNA TGTGCCAGCAGTGCGGCCGGGGAGGCTTTCTTT. Translated, it gives CASSAAGEAFF.

The CDR3 DNA follows: TGTGCCAGCAGTTCAGGGGAAGCGGGGGGGATGAATGAGCAGTTCTTC. Protein product: CASSSGEAGGMNEQFF. This rearrangement joins TRBV28 to TRBJ2-1; TRBD2 matches 10 bases. CDR3 length: 16 residues. Per germline, CDR1 MDHEN and CDR2 SYDVKM. After removal of 4 bases from V and 7 bases from J, the junction contained 10 bases not matched to a gene. The variable domain in full, completed from reference TRBV28 and TRBJ2-1, reads DVKVTQSSRYLVKRTGEKVFLECVQDMDHENMFWYRQDPGLGLRLIYFSYDVKMKEKGDIPEGYSVSREKKERFSLILESASTNQTSMYLCASSSGEAGGMNEQFFGPGTRLTVL.

The CDR3, as DNA: TGTGCCAGAACCAGGGGACCTTGCTATAGCAATCAGCCCCAGCATTTT. This sequence encodes CARTRGPCYSNQPQHF. This chain connects TRBV7-5 to TRBJ1-5; TRBD1, the D gene given by the table, was not confirmed from the DNA. TRBV7-5 is a pseudogene locus. The CDR3 contains 16 residues.

The genes are TRBV10-3 and TRBJ2-1; perhaps TRBD2 as D (5 bases). Germline assignment: CDR1 ENHRY and CDR2 SYGVKD. Trimming took 11 bases from V and 6 from J, leaving 17 bases between them. The CDR3 is 13 residues long. The CDR3, as DNA: TGTGCCGTACAGAACTATGCGGGCAATGAGCAGTTCTTC. As protein: CAVQNYAGNEQFF.

V gene TRBV30 combines with J gene TRBJ1-6; D unresolved. V was pared by 2 bases and J by 4 bases, with 6 bases between. This CDR3 has 13 residues. Looked up from germline, CDR1 is GTSNPN and CDR2 is SVGIG (reference sequence). The CDR3 bases are TGTGCCTGGAGTCCGCGGTATAATTCACCCCTCCACTTT. Translated, it gives CAWSPRYNSPLHF.

V usage is TRBV27 and J usage is TRBJ2-7; D unclear. From germline, CDR1 is MNHEY and CDR2 SMNVEV (reference sequence). Trimming removed 6 bases at V and 1 base at J, with 13 bases between. The CDR3 covers 14 residues. The CDR3 sequence: CASSSGSPSYEQYF. Here the CDR3 DNA reads TGTGCCAGCAGCTCAGGCTCTCCATCCTACGAGCAGTACTTC.

The chain is built from TRBV28 and TRBJ1-3; D perhaps matches TRBD1 (5 bases). Germline-derived CDR1 and CDR2 are MDHEN and SYDVKM. The CDR3 covers 16 residues. Trimming removed 3 bases from V and 0 bases from J, with 12 bases in between. CDR3 bases: TGTGCCAGCAGTTTTGACAGCTTCCTCTCTGGAAACACCATATATTTT. Translated: CASSFDSFLSGNTIYF.

The chain employs TRBV6-6 and TRBJ2-4; maybe TRBD1 (7 bases). The CDR3 runs 15 residues. Germline CDR1 MNHNY, CDR2 SVGAGI (reference sequence). V lost 0 bases and J lost 8, with 14 bases in between. CDR3 in DNA: TGTGCCAGCAGTTACTCGACAGGGAGGTTCGACATTCAGTACTTC. It specifies CASSYSTGRFDIQYF.

The chain couples TRBV25-1 to TRBJ2-5; the D gene is possibly TRBD1 (7 bases). V lost 7 bases to trimming and J lost 3 bases, with 18 bases between them. There are 15 residues in the CDR3. Germline V gene data show CDR1 as MGHDK and CDR2 as SYGVNS. The DNA for the CDR3 is TGTGCCAGCAACTCTCCACAGGGGAGGAAAGAGACCCAGTACTTC. Amino acids: CASNSPQGRKETQYF. Looking up the rest from reference TRBV25-1 and TRBJ2-5 gives the full variable domain: EADIYQTPRYLVIGTGKKITLECSQTMGHDKMYWYQQDPGMELHLIHYSYGVNSTEKGDLSSESTVSRIRTEHFPLTLESARPSHTSQYLCASNSPQGRKETQYFGPGTRLLVL.

Many counts were recorded for this clone. J is TRBJ1-5 and V is TRBV9; 8 nucleotides match TRBD1. J lost 4 bases, V lost 6 bases, and 9 bases had no gene match. CDR3 size: 15 residues. The germline V gene has CDR1 SGDLS and CDR2 YYNGEE. CDR3 in amino acids: CASTTRQGKNQPQHF. In DNA form, the CDR3 reads TGTGCCAGCACCACCAGACAGGGGAAAAATCAGCCCCAGCATTTT.

The CDR3 bases are TGTGCCAGCAGCCAAGACCCGACTAGCGGGAGCGGTAGAGATACGCAGTATTTT. It codes for CASSQDPTSGSGRDTQYF. The chain carries TRBV4-2 and TRBJ2-3; 12 nucleotides agree with TRBD2. The V segment lost 0 bases and the J segment 5 bases; nucleotides outside the gene matches: 9. The CDR3 is 18 residues long. The germline V gene has CDR1 LGHNA and CDR2 YNFKEQ.

V usage is TRBV6-1 and J usage is TRBJ2-5; the match to TRBD2 covers 7 bases. Per the germline V gene, CDR1 is MNHNS and CDR2 is SASEGT. The V and J ends lost 2 bases and 3 bases, in that order; junction bases with no gene match: 12. The CDR3 totals 17 residues. The chain's CDR3 is CASSELWRGIGEETQYF. The CDR3 nucleotides read TGTGCCAGCAGTGAACTTTGGCGGGGGATTGGCGAAGAGACCCAGTACTTC.

The chain links TRBV2 to TRBJ1-2; 7 bases line up with TRBD1. CDR1 and CDR2 (germline): SNHLY, FYNNEI. This CDR3 has 14 residues. Trimming took 2 bases from V and 6 from J; bases not matched to a gene: 6. CDR3 in DNA: TGTGCCAGCAGTGAACAGGGCAGGGGGAATGGCTACACCTTC. It yields the protein CASSEQGRGNGYTF.

This clone came up once. CDR3 protein: CASSVDPYLAGGRTDTQYF. The CDR3 nucleotides read TGTGCCAGCAGCGTAGACCCTTATCTAGCGGGAGGGCGCACAGATACGCAGTATTTT. The rearrangement joins TRBV9 to TRBJ2-3; 12 bases align to TRBD2. The V segment lost 0 bases and the J segment 1 base; nucleotides outside the gene matches: 9. This CDR3 is built from 19 residues. Germline CDR1 and CDR2: SGDLS and YYNGEE. Combining the CDR3 with reference TRBV9 and TRBJ2-3 gives the whole variable domain DSGVTQTPKHLITATGQRVTLRCSPRSGDLSVYWYQQSLDQGLQFLIQYYNGEERAKGNILERFSAQQFPDLHSELNLSSLELGDSALYFCASSVDPYLAGGRTDTQYFGPGTRLTVL.

The genes are TRBV2 and TRBJ2-6; D unclear. The ends were cut back, 7 bases at V and 4 bases at J, with 11 bases in the middle. The CDR3 has 14 amino acids. Germline values: CDR1 SNHLY, CDR2 FYNNEI. The CDR3 protein is CASNFAEGANVLTF. CDR3 DNA: TGTGCCAGCAACTTCGCCGAAGGGGCCAACGTCCTGACTTTC. Looking up the rest from reference TRBV2 and TRBJ2-6 gives the full variable domain: EPEVTQTPSHQVTQMGQEVILRCVPISNHLYFYWYRQILGQKVEFLVSFYNNEISEKSEIFDDQFSVERPDGSNFTLKIRSTKLEDSAMYFCASNFAEGANVLTFGAGSRLTVL.

The genes are TRBV27 and TRBJ2-5; D is possibly TRBD2 (5 bases). V lost 6 bases to trimming and J lost 2 bases, with 10 bases between them. The CDR3 is made up of 13 amino acids. CDR1 MNHEY and CDR2 SMNVEV come from the germline V gene (reference sequence). Written as DNA, the CDR3 is TGTGCCAGCAGACGACGGAGGCAAGAGACCCAGTACTTC. This sequence encodes CASRRRRQETQYF.

This chain uses TRBV30 with TRBJ2-3, with 7 bases that match TRBD1. With V trimmed by 5 bases and J by 1 base, 15 bases remained unmatched. Germline loops: CDR1 GTSNPN, CDR2 SVGIG (reference sequence). CDR3 length: 17 residues. CDR3 sequence: CAWGPSTGVFGTDTQYF. The CDR3, as DNA: TGTGCCTGGGGCCCCAGTACAGGGGTTTTCGGCACAGATACGCAGTATTTT.

The chain carries TRBV29-1 and TRBJ2-3, with D possibly being TRBD1 (6 bases). The CDR3 runs to 14 residues. From germline, CDR1 is SQVTM and CDR2 ANQGSEA. V was clipped by 7 bases and J by 2 bases, with 16 bases between them. As DNA, the CDR3 is TGCAGCGCCCTAGAAGGGGGAGTCACAGATACGCAGTATTTT. Protein sequence: CSALEGGVTDTQYF.